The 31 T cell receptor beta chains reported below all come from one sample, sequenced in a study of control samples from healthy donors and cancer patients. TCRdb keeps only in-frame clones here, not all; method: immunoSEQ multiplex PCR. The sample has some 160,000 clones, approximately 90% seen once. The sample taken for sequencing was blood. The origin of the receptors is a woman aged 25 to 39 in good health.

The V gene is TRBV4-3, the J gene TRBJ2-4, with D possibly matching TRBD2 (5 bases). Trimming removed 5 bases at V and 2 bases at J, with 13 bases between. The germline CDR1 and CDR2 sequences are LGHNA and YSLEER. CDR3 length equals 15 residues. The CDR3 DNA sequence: TGCGCCAGCAGCATGGCCCCGGACTCCAAAAACATTCAGTACTTC. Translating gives CASSMAPDSKNIQYF.

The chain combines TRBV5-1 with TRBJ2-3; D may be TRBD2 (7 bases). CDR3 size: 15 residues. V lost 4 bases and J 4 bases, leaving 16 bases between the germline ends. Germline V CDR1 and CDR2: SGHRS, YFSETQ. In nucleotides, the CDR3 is TGCGCCAGCAGCCTTGGGGGCGGGAGCGCAGATACGCAGTATTTT. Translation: CASSLGGGSADTQYF.

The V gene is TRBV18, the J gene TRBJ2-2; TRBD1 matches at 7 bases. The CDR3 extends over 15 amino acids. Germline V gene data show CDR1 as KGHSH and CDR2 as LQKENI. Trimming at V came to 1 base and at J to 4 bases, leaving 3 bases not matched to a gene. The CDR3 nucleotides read TGTGCCAGCTCACCACAGACAGGGTTCACCGGGGAGCTGTTTTTT. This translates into CASSPQTGFTGELFF. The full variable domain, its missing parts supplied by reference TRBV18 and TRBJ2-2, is NAGVMQNPRHLVRRRGQEARLRCSPMKGHSHVYWYRQLPEEGLKFMVYLQKENIIDESGMPKERFSAEFPKEGPSILRIQQVVRGDSAAYFCASSPQTGFTGELFFGEGSRLTVL.

The CDR3 protein is CASRAGTGDYGYTF. CDR3 in DNA: TGTGCCAGCAGGGCCGGGACAGGGGACTATGGCTACACCTTC. The V and J genes are TRBV2 and TRBJ1-2; 10 nucleotides agree with TRBD1. Germline-derived CDR1 and CDR2 are SNHLY and FYNNEI. This CDR3 contains 14 residues. V was pared by 6 bases and J by 3 bases, with 4 bases of the junction left unmatched.

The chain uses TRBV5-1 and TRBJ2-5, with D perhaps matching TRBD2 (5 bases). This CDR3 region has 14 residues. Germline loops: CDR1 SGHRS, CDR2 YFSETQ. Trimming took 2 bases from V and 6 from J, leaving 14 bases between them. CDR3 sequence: CASSFSREIKTQYF. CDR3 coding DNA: TGCGCCAGCAGCTTCTCCCGGGAAATAAAGACCCAGTACTTC. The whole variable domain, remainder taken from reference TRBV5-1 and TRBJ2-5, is KAGVTQTPRYLIKTRGQQVTLSCSPISGHRSVSWYQQTPGQGLQFLFEYFSETQRNKGNFPGRFSGRQFSNSRSEMNVSTLELGDSALYLCASSFSREIKTQYFGPGTRLLVL.

The CDR3 bases are TGTGCCAGCAGTCGGGGACCCCGACTGTGGACTAATGAAAAACTGTTTTTT. This sequence encodes CASSRGPRLWTNEKLFF. The J gene is TRBJ1-4, the V gene TRBV6-6, with D possibly TRBD1 on 5 matching bases. With 5 bases removed from V and 2 bases from J, the gap between germline ends came to 18 bases. The germline CDR1 and CDR2 sequences are MNHNY and SVGAGI (reference sequence). CDR3 length: 17 residues.

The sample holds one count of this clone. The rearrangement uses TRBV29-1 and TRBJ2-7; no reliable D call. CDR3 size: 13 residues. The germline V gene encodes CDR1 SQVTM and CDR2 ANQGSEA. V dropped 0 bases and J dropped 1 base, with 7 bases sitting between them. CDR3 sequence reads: CSVEDPSSYEQYF. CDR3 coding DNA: TGCAGCGTTGAAGATCCCTCATCCTACGAGCAGTACTTC.

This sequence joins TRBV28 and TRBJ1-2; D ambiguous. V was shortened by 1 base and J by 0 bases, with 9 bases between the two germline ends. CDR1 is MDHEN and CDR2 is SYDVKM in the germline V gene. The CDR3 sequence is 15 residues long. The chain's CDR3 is CASSLFVTSNYGYTF. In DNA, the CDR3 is TGTGCCAGCAGTTTATTTGTGACATCTAACTATGGCTACACCTTC.

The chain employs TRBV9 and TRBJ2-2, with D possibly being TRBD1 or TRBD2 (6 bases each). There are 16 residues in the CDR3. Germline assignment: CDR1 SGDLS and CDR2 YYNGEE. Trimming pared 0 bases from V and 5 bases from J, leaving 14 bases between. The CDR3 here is CASSVGSTGRTGELFF. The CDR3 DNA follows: TGTGCCAGCAGCGTAGGTTCTACAGGGAGGACCGGGGAGCTGTTTTTT.

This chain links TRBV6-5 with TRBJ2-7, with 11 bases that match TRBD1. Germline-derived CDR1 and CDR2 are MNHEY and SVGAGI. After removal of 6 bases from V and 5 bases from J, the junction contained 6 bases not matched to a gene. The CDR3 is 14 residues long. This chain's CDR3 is CASSWDRGTHEQYF. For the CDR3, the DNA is TGTGCCAGCAGCTGGGACAGGGGGACACACGAGCAGTACTTC.

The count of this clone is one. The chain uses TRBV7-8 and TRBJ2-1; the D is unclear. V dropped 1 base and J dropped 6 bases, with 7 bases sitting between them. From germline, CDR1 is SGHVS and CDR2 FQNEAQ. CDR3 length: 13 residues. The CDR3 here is CASSLVLGNEQFF. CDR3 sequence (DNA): TGTGCCAGCAGCTTAGTTTTGGGCAATGAGCAGTTCTTC.

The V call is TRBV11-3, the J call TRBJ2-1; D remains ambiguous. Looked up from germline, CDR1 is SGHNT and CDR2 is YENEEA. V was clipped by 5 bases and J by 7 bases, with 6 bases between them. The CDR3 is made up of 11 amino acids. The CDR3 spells CASSGDNEQFF. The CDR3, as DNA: TGTGCCAGCAGCGGGGATAATGAGCAGTTCTTC.

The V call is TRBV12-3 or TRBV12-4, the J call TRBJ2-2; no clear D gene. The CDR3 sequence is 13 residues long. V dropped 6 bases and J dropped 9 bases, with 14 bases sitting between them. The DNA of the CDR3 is TGTGCCAGCAGCCAAGGGCCCCGCAGGGAGCTGTTTTTT. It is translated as CASSQGPRRELFF.

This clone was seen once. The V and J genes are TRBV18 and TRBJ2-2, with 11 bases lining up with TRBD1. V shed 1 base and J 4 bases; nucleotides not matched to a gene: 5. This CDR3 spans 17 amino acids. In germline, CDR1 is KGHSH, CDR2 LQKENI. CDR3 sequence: CASSPRWTGGSTGELFF. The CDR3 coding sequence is TGTGCCAGCTCACCACGGTGGACAGGGGGCAGCACCGGGGAGCTGTTTTTT. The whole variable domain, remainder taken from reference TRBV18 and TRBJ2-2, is NAGVMQNPRHLVRRRGQEARLRCSPMKGHSHVYWYRQLPEEGLKFMVYLQKENIIDESGMPKERFSAEFPKEGPSILRIQQVVRGDSAAYFCASSPRWTGGSTGELFFGEGSRLTVL.

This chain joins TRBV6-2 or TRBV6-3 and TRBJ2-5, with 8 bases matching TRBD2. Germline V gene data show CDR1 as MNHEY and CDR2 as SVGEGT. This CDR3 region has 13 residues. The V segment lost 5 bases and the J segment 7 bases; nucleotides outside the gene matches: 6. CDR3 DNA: TGTGCCAGCAGTGCAAGCGGGAGAGGGACCCAGTACTTC. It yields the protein CASSASGRGTQYF.

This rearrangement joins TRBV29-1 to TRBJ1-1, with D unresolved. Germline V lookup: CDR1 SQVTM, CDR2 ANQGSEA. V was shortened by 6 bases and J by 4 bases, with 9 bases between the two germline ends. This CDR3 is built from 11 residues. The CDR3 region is CSVRSSTEAFF. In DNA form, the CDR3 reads TGCAGCGTCAGGTCGTCCACTGAAGCTTTCTTT.

The CDR3 DNA reads TGTGCCAGCAGTTACTCGACGGGAGGGCGGACAGATACGCAGTATTTT. Translation gives CASSYSTGGRTDTQYF. The chain is built from TRBV6-5 and TRBJ2-3, with 8 bases that match TRBD2. V dropped 0 bases and J dropped 3; count of bases not matched to a gene: 5. Germline-derived CDR1 and CDR2 are MNHEY and SVGAGI. The CDR3 is 16 amino acids.

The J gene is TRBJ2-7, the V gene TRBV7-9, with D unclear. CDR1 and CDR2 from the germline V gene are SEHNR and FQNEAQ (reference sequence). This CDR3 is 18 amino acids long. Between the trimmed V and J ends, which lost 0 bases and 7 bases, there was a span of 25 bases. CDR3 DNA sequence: TGTGCCAGCAGCTTAGCGTCTGGGTCTGGCACTCTTAAACGGGAGCAGTACTTC. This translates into CASSLASGSGTLKREQYF.

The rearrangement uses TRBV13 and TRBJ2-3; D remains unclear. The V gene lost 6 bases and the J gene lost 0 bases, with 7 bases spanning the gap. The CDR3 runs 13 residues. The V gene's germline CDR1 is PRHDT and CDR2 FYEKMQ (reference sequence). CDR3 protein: CASRAASTDTQYF. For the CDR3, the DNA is TGTGCCAGCAGGGCAGCTAGCACAGATACGCAGTATTTT.

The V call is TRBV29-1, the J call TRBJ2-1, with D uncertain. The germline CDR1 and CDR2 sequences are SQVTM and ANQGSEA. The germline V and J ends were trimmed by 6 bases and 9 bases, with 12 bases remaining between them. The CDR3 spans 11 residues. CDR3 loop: CSVAATSEQFF. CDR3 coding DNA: TGCAGCGTCGCGGCGACAAGTGAGCAGTTCTTC.

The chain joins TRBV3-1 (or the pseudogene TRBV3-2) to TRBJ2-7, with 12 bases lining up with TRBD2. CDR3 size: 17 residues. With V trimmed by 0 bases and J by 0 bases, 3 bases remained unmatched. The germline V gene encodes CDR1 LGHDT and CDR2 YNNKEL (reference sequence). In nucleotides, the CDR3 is TGTGCCAGCAGCCAAGATTGGACTAGCGGGGTCTCCTACGAGCAGTACTTC. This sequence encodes CASSQDWTSGVSYEQYF.

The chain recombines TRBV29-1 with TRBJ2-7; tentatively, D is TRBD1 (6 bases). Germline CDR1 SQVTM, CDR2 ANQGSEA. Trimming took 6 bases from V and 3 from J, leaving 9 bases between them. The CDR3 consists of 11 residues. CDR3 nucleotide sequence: TGCAGCGTGCAGGGGAACTACGAGCAGTACTTC. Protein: CSVQGNYEQYF.

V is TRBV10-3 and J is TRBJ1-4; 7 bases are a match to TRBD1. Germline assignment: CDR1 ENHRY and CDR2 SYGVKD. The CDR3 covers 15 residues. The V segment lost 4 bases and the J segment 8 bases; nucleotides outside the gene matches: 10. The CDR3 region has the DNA TGTGCCATCAGTGCCTCGCGACAGGGCGGGGAAAAACTGTTTTTT. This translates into CAISASRQGGEKLFF.

The CDR3 is CASSRGPTSGNEQFF. The DNA for the CDR3 is TGTGCCAGCAGCCGGGGACCTACCTCGGGCAATGAGCAGTTCTTC. V usage is TRBV7-6 and J usage is TRBJ2-1; possibly TRBD1 or TRBD2 for D (5 bases each). The length of the CDR3 is 15 residues. The V and J ends lost 5 bases and 6 bases respectively, with 17 bases between them. CDR1 and CDR2 from the germline V gene are SGHVS and FNYEAQ.

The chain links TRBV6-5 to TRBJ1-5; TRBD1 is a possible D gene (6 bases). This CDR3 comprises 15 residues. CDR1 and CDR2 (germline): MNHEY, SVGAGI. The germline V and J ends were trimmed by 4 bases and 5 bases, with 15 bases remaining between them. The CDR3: CASSSGQFPDQPQHF. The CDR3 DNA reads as TGTGCCAGCAGTTCCGGACAGTTTCCCGATCAGCCCCAGCATTTT.

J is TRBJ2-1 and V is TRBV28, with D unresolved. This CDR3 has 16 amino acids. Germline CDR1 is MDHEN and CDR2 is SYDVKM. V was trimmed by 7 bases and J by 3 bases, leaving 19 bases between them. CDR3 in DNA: TGTGCCAGCACCGAACGGGCAGGCCTGAACTACAATGAGCAGTTCTTC. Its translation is CASTERAGLNYNEQFF.

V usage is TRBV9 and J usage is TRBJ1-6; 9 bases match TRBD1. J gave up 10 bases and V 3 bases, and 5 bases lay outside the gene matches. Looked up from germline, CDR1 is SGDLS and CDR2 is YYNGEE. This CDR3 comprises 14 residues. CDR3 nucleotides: TGTGCCAGCAGCGCCGACGGGACAGGGTCACCCCTCCACTTT. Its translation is CASSADGTGSPLHF.

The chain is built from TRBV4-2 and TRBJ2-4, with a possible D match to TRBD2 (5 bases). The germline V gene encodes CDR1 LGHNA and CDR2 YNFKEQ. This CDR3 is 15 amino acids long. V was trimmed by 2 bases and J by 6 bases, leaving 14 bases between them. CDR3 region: CASSQPSAGRNIQYF. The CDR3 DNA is TGTGCCAGCAGCCAACCCTCCGCGGGTCGAAACATTCAGTACTTC.

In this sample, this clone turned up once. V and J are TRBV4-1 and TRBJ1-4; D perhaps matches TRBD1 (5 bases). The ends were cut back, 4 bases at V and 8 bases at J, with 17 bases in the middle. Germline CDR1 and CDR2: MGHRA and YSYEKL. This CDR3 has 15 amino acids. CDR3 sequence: CASSRGQLVREKLFF. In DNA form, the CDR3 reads TGCGCCAGCAGCCGTGGACAACTCGTTCGGGAAAAACTGTTTTTT.

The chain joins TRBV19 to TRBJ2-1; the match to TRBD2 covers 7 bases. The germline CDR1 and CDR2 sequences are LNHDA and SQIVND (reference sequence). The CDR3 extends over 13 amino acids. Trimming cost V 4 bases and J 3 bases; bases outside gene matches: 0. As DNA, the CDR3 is TGTGCCAGTAGTACGGGGGGCTACAATGAGCAGTTCTTC. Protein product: CASSTGGYNEQFF.

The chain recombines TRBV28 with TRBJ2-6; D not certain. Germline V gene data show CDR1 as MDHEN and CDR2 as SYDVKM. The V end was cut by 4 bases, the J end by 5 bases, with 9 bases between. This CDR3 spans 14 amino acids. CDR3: CASSSDVRANVLTF. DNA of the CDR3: TGTGCCAGCAGTTCGGATGTGAGGGCCAACGTCCTGACTTTC.